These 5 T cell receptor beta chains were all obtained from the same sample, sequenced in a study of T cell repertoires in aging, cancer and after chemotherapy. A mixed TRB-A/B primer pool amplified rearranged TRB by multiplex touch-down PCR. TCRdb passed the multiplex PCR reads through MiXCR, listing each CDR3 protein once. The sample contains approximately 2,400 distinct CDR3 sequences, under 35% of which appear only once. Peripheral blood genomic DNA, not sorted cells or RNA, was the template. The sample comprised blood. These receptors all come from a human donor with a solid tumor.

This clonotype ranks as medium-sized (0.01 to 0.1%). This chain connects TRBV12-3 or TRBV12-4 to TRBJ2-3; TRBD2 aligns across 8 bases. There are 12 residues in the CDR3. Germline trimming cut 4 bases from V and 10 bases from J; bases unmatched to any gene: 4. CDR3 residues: CASSSGAGAQYF. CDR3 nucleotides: TGTGCCAGCAGTTCGGGAGCGGGGGCGCAGTATTTT.

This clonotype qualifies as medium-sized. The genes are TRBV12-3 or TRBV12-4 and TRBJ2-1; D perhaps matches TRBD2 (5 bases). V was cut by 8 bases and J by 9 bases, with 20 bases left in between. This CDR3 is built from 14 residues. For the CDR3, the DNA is TGTGCCAGCTCCTGGGCTCCTCCGGGGAGTGAGCAGTTCTTC. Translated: CASSWAPPGSEQFF.

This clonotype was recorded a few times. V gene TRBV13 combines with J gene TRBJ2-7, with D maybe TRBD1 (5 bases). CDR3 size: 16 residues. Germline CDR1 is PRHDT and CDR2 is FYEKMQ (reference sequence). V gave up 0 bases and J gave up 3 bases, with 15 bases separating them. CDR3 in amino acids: CASSLGVGRGGYEQYF. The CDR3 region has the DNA TGTGCCAGCAGCTTAGGCGTGGGGCGTGGTGGCTACGAGCAGTACTTC.

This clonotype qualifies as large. The CDR3 here is CAWSETGGYTF. As DNA, the CDR3 is TGTGCCTGGTCAGAGACGGGCGGCTACACCTTC. The V call is TRBV30, the J call TRBJ1-2; D gene unclear. The length of the CDR3 is 11 residues. CDR1 and CDR2 (germline): GTSNPN, SVGIG (reference sequence). Trimming cost V 5 bases and J 8 bases, with 12 bases left between them.

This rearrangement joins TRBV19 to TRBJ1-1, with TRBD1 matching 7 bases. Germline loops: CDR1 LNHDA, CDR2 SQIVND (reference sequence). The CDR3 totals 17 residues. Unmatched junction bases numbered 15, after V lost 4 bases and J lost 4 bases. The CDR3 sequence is CASSTRQGAGGGTEAFF. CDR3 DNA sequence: TGTGCCAGTAGTACCCGACAGGGTGCGGGGGGTGGCACTGAAGCTTTCTTT.